This passage covers 28 T cell receptor beta chains from one sample sequenced in a study of OX40 agonist ivuxolimab in advanced cancers. Only in-frame clones appear in the TCRdb table, and some are missing; sequencing was by immunoSEQ multiplex PCR. The sample has some 60,000 clones, approximately 94% seen once. The starting material was CD4+ or CD8+ T cells sorted from blood, obtained in a trial of the OX40 agonist ivuxolimab. These receptor sequences come from an adult with an advanced solid tumor such as melanoma, head and neck, liver or kidney cancer.

The V gene is TRBV7-9, the J gene TRBJ1-4; D is ambiguous. The CDR3 consists of 16 residues. V was clipped by 5 bases and J by 5 bases, with 18 bases between them. Germline CDR1 SEHNR, CDR2 FQNEAQ (reference sequence). CDR3 DNA sequence: TGTGCCAGCAGCCCTGCCCCGGCAGACCCAAATGAAAAACTGTTTTTT. This encodes CASSPAPADPNEKLFF.

The chain employs TRBV7-9 and TRBJ2-7, with D possibly TRBD1 on 5 matching bases. The CDR3 length is 14 residues. Germline lookup yields CDR1 SEHNR and CDR2 FQNEAQ (reference sequence). Deletions cut 1 base from V and 3 bases from J, with 10 bases between. The CDR3 DNA reads TGTGCCAGCAGCTTAGTGGGGCAGATCTACGAGCAGTACTTC. Its translation: CASSLVGQIYEQYF.

V and J are TRBV6-5 and TRBJ1-2, with D possibly matching TRBD1 (5 bases). CDR1 and CDR2 from the germline V gene are MNHEY and SVGAGI. With 8 bases removed from V and 4 bases from J, the gap between germline ends came to 14 bases. The CDR3 is 13 residues long. CDR3 DNA: TGTGCCAGCTGGGGCGGCCAGCTCTATGGCTACACCTTC. Protein: CASWGGQLYGYTF.

This chain uses TRBV28 with TRBJ1-5, with 9 bases lining up with TRBD1. V was pared by 3 bases and J by 6 bases, with 12 bases of the junction left unmatched. CDR3 size: 17 residues. From germline, CDR1 is MDHEN and CDR2 SYDVKM. The CDR3 DNA follows: TGTGCCAGCAGTTTGAAATACCGGGACAGGGTAGGTCAGCCCCAGCATTTT. As protein: CASSLKYRDRVGQPQHF.

This chain uses TRBV28 with TRBJ2-7; D remains ambiguous. Per the germline V gene, CDR1 is MDHEN and CDR2 is SYDVKM. The CDR3 runs to 12 residues. The V end lost 6 bases, the J end lost 5 bases, and 11 bases lay between the germline ends. The CDR3, as DNA: TGTGCCAGCAGGGTACGGGTCCACGAGCAGTACTTC. This encodes CASRVRVHEQYF.

The J gene is TRBJ2-5, the V gene TRBV5-1, with 10 bases matching TRBD2. CDR3 length: 16 residues. The germline gives CDR1 SGHRS, CDR2 YFSETQ. V shed 0 bases and J 5 bases; nucleotides not matched to a gene: 7. CDR3 sequence: CASSLEVAGGGETQYF. CDR3 nucleotides: TGCGCCAGCAGCTTGGAGGTAGCGGGAGGAGGGGAGACCCAGTACTTC.

The chain employs TRBV4-1 and TRBJ2-1; 12 bases line up with TRBD2. Unmatched junction bases numbered 4, after V lost 0 bases and J lost 7 bases. CDR1 is MGHRA, CDR2 YSYEKL, per germline. The CDR3 has 16 amino acids. CDR3 in amino acids: CASSQDLAGGSNEQFF. The CDR3 DNA reads as TGCGCCAGCAGCCAAGACCTAGCGGGAGGGTCGAATGAGCAGTTCTTC.

The chain links TRBV10-3 to TRBJ1-2; D uncertain. The CDR3 totals 15 residues. Trimming cost V 3 bases and J 4 bases, with 15 bases left between them. The germline CDR1 and CDR2 sequences are ENHRY and SYGVKD. CDR3 DNA sequence: TGTGCCATCAGTGAAGCGCAGAATACCATCTATGGCTACACCTTC. Protein product: CAISEAQNTIYGYTF.

V is TRBV11-2 and J is TRBJ2-7, with no clear D. V was pared by 2 bases and J by 6 bases, with 17 bases between. The germline V gene has CDR1 SGHAT and CDR2 FQNNGV. The CDR3 consists of 15 residues. The CDR3 coding sequence is TGTGCCAGCAGCTTAAGGCGCGTAGATGCTTCCGAGCAGTACTTC. The encoded protein is CASSLRRVDASEQYF.

V gene TRBV7-9 combines with J gene TRBJ2-1; D unresolved. V lost 1 base and J 6 bases, leaving 4 bases between the germline ends. This CDR3 contains 12 residues. The germline V gene has CDR1 SEHNR and CDR2 FQNEAQ (reference sequence). CDR3 sequence (DNA): TGTGCCAGCAGCTTAGGGGTCAATGAGCAGTTCTTC. It is translated as CASSLGVNEQFF.

V usage is TRBV7-9 and J usage is TRBJ1-2; 9 bases fit TRBD1. The trim removed 4 bases at V and 0 bases at J, leaving 9 bases unmatched. This CDR3 contains 17 residues. CDR1 is SEHNR, CDR2 FQNEAQ, per germline (reference sequence). The CDR3 DNA is TGTGCCAGCAGCTCACTACAGGGGGCGGCTTCTAACTATGGCTACACCTTC. Amino acids: CASSSLQGAASNYGYTF.

The rearrangement uses TRBV16 and TRBJ2-1, with D tentatively TRBD2 (5 bases). The V end lost 2 bases, the J end lost 6 bases, and 14 bases lay between the germline ends. This CDR3 is 15 amino acids long. CDR1 is KGHSY, CDR2 FQNENV, per germline. The CDR3 here is CASSQPSSTTNEQFF. For the CDR3, the DNA is TGTGCCAGCAGCCAACCTAGCTCGACAACCAATGAGCAGTTCTTC.

The rearrangement joins TRBV27 to TRBJ2-1, with D tentatively TRBD2 (5 bases). Germline loops: CDR1 MNHEY, CDR2 SMNVEV (reference sequence). This CDR3 comprises 15 residues. The V end lost 3 bases, the J end lost 1 base, and 10 bases lay between the germline ends. CDR3 protein: CASSFVGSSYNEQFF. The CDR3 nucleotides read TGTGCCAGCAGTTTTGTGGGGAGTTCCTACAATGAGCAGTTCTTC.

V gene TRBV6-5 combines with J gene TRBJ1-1; D ambiguous. V lost 7 bases to trimming and J lost 3 bases, with 12 bases between them. Per germline, CDR1 MNHEY and CDR2 SVGAGI. The CDR3 sequence is 13 residues long. The CDR3 reads CASTSEGYTEAFF. The CDR3 DNA is TGTGCCAGCACATCCGAGGGTTACACTGAAGCTTTCTTT.

This clone has only a few counts. This sample also contains other DNA sequences that code for the same CDR3. The genes are TRBV7-9 and TRBJ2-5; D remains unclear. V gave up 4 bases and J gave up 4 bases, with 7 bases separating them. CDR3 length: 12 residues. Germline V gene sequence: CDR1 SEHNR, CDR2 FQNEAQ (reference sequence). The CDR3 DNA reads TGTGCCAGCAGCTCGACCGTAGAGACCCAGTACTTC. It is translated as CASSSTVETQYF.

The gene calls are TRBV4-1 and TRBJ2-1; the match to TRBD2 covers 9 bases. The ends lost 1 base at V and 0 bases at J; junction bases unmatched: 7. The V gene's germline CDR1 is MGHRA and CDR2 YSYEKL. The CDR3 is made up of 18 amino acids. The DNA of the CDR3 is TGCGCCAGCAGCCAAGGATCCGGCGGGAGGGTCTCCTACAATGAGCAGTTCTTC. Amino acid sequence: CASSQGSGGRVSYNEQFF.

V and J are TRBV4-1 and TRBJ1-1; D not certain. Trimming left V 2 bases short and J 4 bases short, with 14 bases between. The length of the CDR3 is 15 residues. Germline CDR1 is MGHRA and CDR2 is YSYEKL. CDR3 amino acids: CASSQRHVLGTEAFF. CDR3 sequence (DNA): TGCGCCAGCAGCCAAAGACACGTTTTGGGCACTGAAGCTTTCTTT.

The rearrangement joins TRBV5-6 to TRBJ2-7, with D perhaps assigned TRBD1 or TRBD2 (5 bases each). Germline loops: CDR1 SGHDT, CDR2 YYEEEE. There are 16 residues in the CDR3. The ends were cut back, 5 bases at V and 1 base at J, with 19 bases in the middle. The chain's CDR3 is CASSTRGGKGSYEQYF. The DNA of the CDR3 is TGTGCCAGCAGTACGAGGGGTGGTAAAGGTTCCTACGAGCAGTACTTC.

The V call is TRBV5-1, the J call TRBJ2-3; 10 nucleotides align to TRBD2. Germline V gives CDR1 SGHRS, CDR2 YFSETQ. V lost 5 bases, J lost 5 bases, and 5 bases stayed unmatched. The CDR3 extends over 14 amino acids. This CDR3 is CASSTASGGDTQYF. CDR3 nucleotides: TGCGCCAGCAGTACTGCTAGCGGGGGAGATACGCAGTATTTT.

V gene TRBV6-5 combines with J gene TRBJ1-5; 7 bases are shared with TRBD1. The germline V gene encodes CDR1 MNHEY and CDR2 SVGAGI. The CDR3 runs to 15 residues. The V and J ends lost 4 bases and 2 bases, in that order; junction bases with no gene match: 5. CDR3 coding DNA: TGTGCCAGCAGTTCAGGGGGAAGAGGCAATCAGCCCCAGCATTTT. Its protein is CASSSGGRGNQPQHF.

The chain employs TRBV30 and TRBJ2-7, with 7 bases lining up with TRBD1. CDR1 GTSNPN and CDR2 SVGIG come from the germline V gene (reference sequence). The CDR3 extends over 19 amino acids. Trimming at V came to 3 bases and at J to 0 bases, leaving 20 bases not matched to a gene. The CDR3 region has the DNA TGTGCCTGGAGGGGGGTCCCGGGACAGCGCCGACTGAGCTCCTACGAGCAGTACTTC. This sequence encodes CAWRGVPGQRRLSSYEQYF.

This sequence joins TRBV19 and TRBJ1-2, with D tentatively TRBD1 (6 bases). V was cut by 4 bases and J by 3 bases, with 18 bases left in between. Germline loops: CDR1 LNHDA, CDR2 SQIVND (reference sequence). The CDR3 contains 16 residues. This chain's CDR3 is CASSSIRGLDDYGYTF. Written as DNA, the CDR3 is TGTGCCAGTAGTAGCATCAGGGGCCTGGATGACTATGGCTACACCTTC.

The V call is TRBV7-2, the J call TRBJ2-5; D remains unclear. Germline V gene sequence: CDR1 SGHTA, CDR2 FQGNSA. The CDR3 runs 14 residues. V lost 2 bases and J lost 2, with 9 bases in between. The chain's CDR3 is CASSLSWRQETQYF. CDR3 bases: TGTGCCAGCAGCTTATCTTGGAGACAAGAGACCCAGTACTTC. Full variable domain (outside the CDR3, taken from reference TRBV7-2 and TRBJ2-5): GAGVSQSPSNKVTEKGKDVELRCDPISGHTALYWYRQSLGQGLEFLIYFQGNSAPDKSGLPSDRFSAERTGGSVSTLTIQRTQQEDSAVYLCASSLSWRQETQYFGPGTRLLVL.

CDR3 in DNA: TGCGCCAGCAGGGGTCAAATGGCGGGAGGAACCTCCTATGCCTACGAGCAGTACTTC. This gives the protein CASRGQMAGGTSYAYEQYF. V is TRBV4-1 and J is TRBJ2-7; 8 nucleotides agree with TRBD2. Trimming cost V 6 bases and J 2 bases; bases outside gene matches: 21. Germline loops: CDR1 MGHRA, CDR2 YSYEKL. The CDR3 is 19 residues long.

This rearrangement joins TRBV7-2 to TRBJ2-7, with D tentatively TRBD1 (6 bases). With 1 base removed from V and 2 bases from J, the gap between germline ends came to 9 bases. CDR1 SGHTA and CDR2 FQGNSA come from the germline V gene. The CDR3 length is 14 residues. The CDR3 DNA sequence: TGTGCCAGCAGCTTAGATACAGGGCCCTACGAGCAGTACTTC. Its protein product is CASSLDTGPYEQYF.

V and J are TRBV28 and TRBJ2-4; 7 nucleotides line up with TRBD1. V lost 0 bases to trimming and J lost 7 bases; unmatched junction nucleotides: 3. The CDR3 spans 14 residues. Germline CDR1 reads MDHEN; CDR2 reads SYDVKM. The CDR3 sequence is CASSLWTGLNIQYF. The CDR3 region has the DNA TGTGCCAGCAGTTTATGGACAGGGCTGAACATTCAGTACTTC.

CDR3 amino acids: CASSEVGLSYEQYF. CDR3 in DNA: TGCGCCAGCAGTGAAGTGGGTCTATCCTACGAGCAGTACTTC. The chain links TRBV10-2 to TRBJ2-7; D is undetermined. The V gene's germline CDR1 is WSHSY and CDR2 SAAADI. This CDR3 region has 14 residues. Trimming shortened V by 3 bases and J by 1 base, and 10 bases separated the two germline ends.

The chain recombines TRBV6-5 with TRBJ2-3; 13 nucleotides line up with TRBD2. CDR1 MNHEY and CDR2 SVGAGI come from the germline V gene. With 11 bases clipped from V and 7 bases from J, the junction kept 12 bases outside the gene matches. This CDR3 has 15 amino acids. The CDR3 DNA reads TGTGCCTGCAAAAGGACTAGCGGGAGTGGGAATACGCAGTATTTT. This codes for CACKRTSGSGNTQYF.